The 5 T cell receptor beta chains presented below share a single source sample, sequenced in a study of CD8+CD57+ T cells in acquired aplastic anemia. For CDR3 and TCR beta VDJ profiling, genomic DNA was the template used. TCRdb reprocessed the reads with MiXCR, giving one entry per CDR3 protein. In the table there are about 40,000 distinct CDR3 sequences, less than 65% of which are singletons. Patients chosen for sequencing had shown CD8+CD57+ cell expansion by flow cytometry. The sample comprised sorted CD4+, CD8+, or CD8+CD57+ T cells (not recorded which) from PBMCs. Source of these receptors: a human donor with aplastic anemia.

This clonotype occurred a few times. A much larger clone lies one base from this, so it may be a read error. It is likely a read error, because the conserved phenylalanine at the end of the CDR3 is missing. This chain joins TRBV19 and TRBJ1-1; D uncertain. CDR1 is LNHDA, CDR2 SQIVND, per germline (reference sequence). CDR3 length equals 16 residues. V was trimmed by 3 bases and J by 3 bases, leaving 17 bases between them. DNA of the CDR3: TGTGCCAGTAGTATGGCCGGGGAGATAAAGGACACTGAAGCTTTCTCT. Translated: CASSMAGEIKDTEAFS.

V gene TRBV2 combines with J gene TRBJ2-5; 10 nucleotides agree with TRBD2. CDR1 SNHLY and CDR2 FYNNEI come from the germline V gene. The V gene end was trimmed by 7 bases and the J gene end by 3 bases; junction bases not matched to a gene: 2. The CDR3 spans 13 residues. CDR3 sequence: CASILAGKETQYF. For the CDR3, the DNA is TGTGCCAGCATACTAGCGGGAAAAGAGACCCAGTACTTC.

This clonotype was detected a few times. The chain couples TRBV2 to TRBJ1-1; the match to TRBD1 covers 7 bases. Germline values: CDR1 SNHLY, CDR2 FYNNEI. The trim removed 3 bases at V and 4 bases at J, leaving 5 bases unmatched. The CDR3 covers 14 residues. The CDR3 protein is CASSETGFATEAFF. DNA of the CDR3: TGTGCCAGCAGTGAGACAGGGTTTGCCACTGAAGCTTTCTTT.

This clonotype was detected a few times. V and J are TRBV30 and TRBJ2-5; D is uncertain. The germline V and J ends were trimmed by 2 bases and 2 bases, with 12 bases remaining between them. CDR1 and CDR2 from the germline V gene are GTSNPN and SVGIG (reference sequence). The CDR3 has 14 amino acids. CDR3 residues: CAWSRVSSQETQYF. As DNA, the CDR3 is TGTGCCTGGAGTAGGGTGTCTTCACAAGAGACCCAGTACTTC.

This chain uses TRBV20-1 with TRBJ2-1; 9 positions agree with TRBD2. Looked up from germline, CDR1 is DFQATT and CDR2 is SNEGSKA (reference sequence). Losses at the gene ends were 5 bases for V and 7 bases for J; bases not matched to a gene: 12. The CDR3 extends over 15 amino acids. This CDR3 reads CSAPSSGRTRNEQFF. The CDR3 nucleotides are TGCAGTGCTCCAAGTAGCGGGAGAACAAGAAATGAGCAGTTCTTC.